This T cell receptor (beta chain) stems from a study of identical twins. Study-wide results and caveats: Models predicted less out-of-frame TCR alpha sharing in monozygotic twins than was found.

This clonotype has a handful of counts. No antigen is known for it. The CDR3 sequence is 14 residues long. The germline V and J ends were trimmed by 5 bases and 1 base, with 8 bases remaining between them. TCRdb re-called the 5' RACE reads with MiXCR, one entry per CDR3 protein. The sample lists 400,000 to 600,000 distinct CDR3 sequences, around 20% occurring once. Healthy Caucasians supplied all donations. The data were also submitted as part of a second study, on yellow fever vaccine responses in identical twins.

The chain joins TRBV12-3 or TRBV12-4 to TRBJ2-2; D call uncertain. This sequence was found in a woman aged 18-29 years in good health. Sequences were obtained from CD4+ T cells sorted from blood. This CDR3 is CASSLIQNTGELFF. The DNA of the CDR3 is TGTGCCAGCAGTCTGATCCAGAACACCGGGGAGCTGTTTTTT.